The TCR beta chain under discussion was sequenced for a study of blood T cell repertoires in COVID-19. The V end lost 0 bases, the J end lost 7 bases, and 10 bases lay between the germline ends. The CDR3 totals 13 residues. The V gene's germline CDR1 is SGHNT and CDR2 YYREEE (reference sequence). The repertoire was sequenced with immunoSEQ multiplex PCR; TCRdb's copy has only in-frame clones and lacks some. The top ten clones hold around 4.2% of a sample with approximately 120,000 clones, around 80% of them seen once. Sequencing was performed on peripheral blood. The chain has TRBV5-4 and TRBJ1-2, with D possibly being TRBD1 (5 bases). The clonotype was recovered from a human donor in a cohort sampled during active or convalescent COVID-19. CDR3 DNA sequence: TGTGCCAGCAGCTTGGATAGGGGTGTTGGCTACACCTTC. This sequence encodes CASSLDRGVGYTF. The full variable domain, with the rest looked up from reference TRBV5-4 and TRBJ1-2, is ETGVTQSPTHLIKTRGQQVTLRCSSQSGHNTVSWYQQALGQGPQFIFQYYREEENGRGNFPPRFSGLQFPNYSSELNVNALELDDSALYLCASSLDRGVGYTFGSGTRLTVV.